This T cell receptor (beta chain) was observed in a study of shared clonotypes between healthy human individuals. Assay: immunoSEQ multiplex PCR; the TCRdb copy retains only in-frame clones and omits some. The repertoire includes roughly 2 million clones, 90% to 95% of them detected once, and 0.1% to 0.15% sits in the top ten. Sequenced material: naive CD4+ T cells sorted from blood. As to subset: CD45RA+ positively selected. The clonotype was recovered from a man aged 18-30 years in good health.

The CDR3 DNA is TGTGCCATCAGTGAGGTCAGGGGGCTCCCTCTGGCCAAAAACATTCAGTACTTC. Translation: CAISEVRGLPLAKNIQYF. The genes are TRBV10-3 and TRBJ2-4; the match to TRBD1 covers 8 bases. Germline V gives CDR1 ENHRY, CDR2 SYGVKD. The CDR3 totals 18 residues. The ends lost 2 bases at V and 1 base at J; junction bases unmatched: 10.